The source of this T cell receptor (beta chain) is a study of shared clonotypes between healthy human individuals. Study details: Ranging from 18 to 49 in age, donors were a couple of women and three men.

The assay used deep level. Each subset's genomic DNA was split evenly across several immunoSEQ plates. This table comes from immunoSEQ multiplex PCR, and its TCRdb copy is limited to in-frame clones, with some not included. There are more than 2 million clones in the sample; 90% to 97% occur only once, and about 0.13% lies in the top ten. This clonotype was obtained from a man between 18 and 29 years old in good health. Sequenced sample: naive CD4+ T cells sorted from blood. Indicated subset: CD45RA+ positively selected.

This CDR3 reads CASSPPAGGVSYNSPLHF. The CDR3 coding sequence is TGTGCCAGCAGCCCGCCTGCCGGGGGCGTATCCTATAATTCACCCCTCCACTTT. The chain uses TRBV11-2 and TRBJ1-6, with D maybe TRBD1 (6 bases). V was shortened by 5 bases and J by 1 base, with 18 bases between the two germline ends. Germline assignment: CDR1 SGHAT and CDR2 FQNNGV. The CDR3 is 18 residues long.